This is a list of T cell receptor beta chains from one sample in a study of control samples from healthy donors and cancer patients. Data came from immunoSEQ multiplex PCR; TCRdb stores just in-frame clones and leaves some out. Of approximately 110,000 clones listed, approximately 90% are singletons. Sequencing input: blood. Every receptor here comes from a woman aged 45-60 years in good health. CDR3s include the opening cysteine and the closing phenylalanine or tryptophan. A D gene is named only where the DNA matches it firmly. Rows may omit the clone size; those that give it use once, few, many or a size class.

V: TRBV7-8; J: TRBJ2-7; size: -; D: -; CDR3: CASSLAQYEQYF; DNA: TGTGCCAGCAGCTTAGCGCAGTACGAGCAGTACTTC
V: TRBV7-8; J: TRBJ2-3; size: -; D: -; CDR3: CASSPKSSTDTQYF; DNA: TGTGCCAGCAGCCCTAAGAGTAGCACAGATACGCAGTATTTT
V: TRBV7-2; J: TRBJ1-5; size: -; D: -; CDR3: CASSLVGPGGNQPQHF; DNA: TGTGCCAGCAGCTTAGTGGGGCCGGGAGGAAATCAGCCCCAGCATTTT
V: TRBV5-1; J: TRBJ2-1; size: -; D: -; CDR3: CASSFNWNNEQFF; DNA: TGCGCCAGCAGCTTCAATTGGAACAATGAGCAGTTCTTC
V: TRBV6-5; J: TRBJ1-6; size: -; D: -; CDR3: CASILTGVYNSPLHF; DNA: TGTGCCAGCATCCTCACGGGGGTTTATAATTCACCCCTCCACTTT
V: TRBV6-2/TRBV6-3; J: TRBJ2-7; size: -; D: -; CDR3: CASSPPGTFRAYEQYF; DNA: TGTGCCAGCAGTCCCCCAGGGACGTTCCGAGCCTACGAGCAGTACTTC
V: TRBV9; J: TRBJ2-3; size: once; D: TRBD2; CDR3: CASSVAAGGQDTQYF; DNA: TGTGCCAGCAGCGTAGCAGCGGGGGGTCAAGATACGCAGTATTTT
V: TRBV7-9; J: TRBJ2-4; size: -; D: -; CDR3: CANAGPRDIQYF; DNA: TGTGCCAACGCGGGCCCGAGGGACATTCAGTACTTC
V: TRBV4-1; J: TRBJ1-3; size: -; D: -; CDR3: CASSHSRGDRGNTIYF; DNA: TGCGCCAGCAGCCACTCCAGGGGAGATAGAGGAAACACCATATATTTT
V: TRBV5-1; J: TRBJ2-1; size: -; D: TRBD2; CDR3: CASSLVAGVDGEQFF; DNA: TGCGCCAGCAGCTTGGTGGCGGGAGTGGACGGTGAGCAGTTCTTC
V: TRBV10-3; J: TRBJ2-5; size: -; D: -; CDR3: CAIRRGETQETQYF; DNA: TGTGCCATCAGAAGAGGAGAGACACAAGAGACCCAGTACTTC
V: TRBV13; J: TRBJ2-1; size: -; D: TRBD2; CDR3: CASSTGLAGSYNEPFF; DNA: TGTGCCAGCAGCACTGGACTAGCGGGGTCCTACAATGAGCCATTCTTC
V: TRBV5-1; J: TRBJ1-1; size: -; D: -; CDR3: CASSLWDTEAFF; DNA: TGCGCCAGCAGCTTGTGGGACACTGAAGCTTTCTTT
V: TRBV3-1/TRBV3-2; J: TRBJ2-2; size: -; D: TRBD1; CDR3: CASSHYTGGEDTGELFF; DNA: TGTGCCAGCAGCCACTATACAGGGGGCGAGGACACCGGGGAGCTGTTTTTT
V: TRBV27; J: TRBJ2-2; size: -; D: -; CDR3: CASGKTVGELFF; DNA: TGTGCCAGCGGGAAGACGGTCGGGGAGCTGTTTTTT
V: TRBV19; J: TRBJ1-2; size: few; D: TRBD1; CDR3: CASSPPLTGRKGYTF; DNA: TGTGCCAGTAGTCCGCCCCTGACAGGGAGGAAAGGCTACACCTTC
V: TRBV5-6; J: TRBJ1-6; size: -; D: TRBD1; CDR3: CASSLVGQGMNSPLHF; DNA: TGTGCCAGCAGCTTGGTAGGACAGGGGATGAATTCACCCCTCCACTTT
V: TRBV21-1; J: TRBJ1-2; size: few; D: -; CDR3: CASSKSATGGYTF; DNA: TGTGCCAGCAGCAAATCGGCCACAGGGGGCTACACCTTC
V: TRBV6-5; J: TRBJ1-2; size: few; D: -; CDR3: CASSPRPDYGYTF; DNA: TGTGCCAGCAGTCCTAGACCCGACTATGGCTACACCTTC
V: TRBV21-1; J: TRBJ2-7; size: -; D: -; CDR3: CASSAGLAGPSYEQYF; DNA: TGTGCCAGCAGCGCCGGACTAGCGGGGCCGTCCTACGAGCAGTACTTC
V: TRBV2; J: TRBJ2-3; size: -; D: TRBD1; CDR3: CASRYGTGTDTQYF; DNA: TGTGCCAGCAGATATGGGACAGGGACAGATACGCAGTATTTT
V: TRBV14; J: TRBJ2-5; size: -; D: -; CDR3: CASSQEARAYQETQYF; DNA: TGTGCCAGCAGCCAAGAAGCCCGGGCGTATCAAGAGACCCAGTACTTC
V: TRBV19; J: TRBJ2-7; size: few; D: -; CDR3: CASSLSRDGLYEQYF; DNA: TGTGCCAGTAGCCTAAGTCGGGACGGACTCTACGAGCAGTACTTC
V: TRBV4-1; J: TRBJ2-7; size: -; D: -; CDR3: CASSQKQGEVIPYEQYF; DNA: TGCGCCAGCAGCCAGAAGCAGGGGGAGGTAATCCCCTACGAGCAGTACTTC
V: TRBV2; J: TRBJ1-2; size: once; D: -; CDR3: CASDITGIYGYTF; DNA: TGTGCCAGCGACATAACAGGGATCTATGGCTACACCTTC
V: TRBV12-5; J: TRBJ1-1; size: -; D: TRBD1; CDR3: CASGLQGGPTEAFF; DNA: TGTGCTAGTGGTTTGCAAGGGGGCCCCACTGAAGCTTTCTTT
V: TRBV3-1/TRBV3-2; J: TRBJ1-3; size: -; D: TRBD1; CDR3: CASSRKTGSGNTIYF; DNA: TGTGCCAGCAGCCGAAAGACAGGGTCTGGAAACACCATATATTTT
V: TRBV7-9; J: TRBJ1-1; size: -; D: -; CDR3: CASSLEAFF; DNA: TGTGCCAGCAGCTTAGAAGCTTTCTTT
V: TRBV2; J: TRBJ1-1; size: -; D: -; CDR3: CASSGVGSGGGTEAFF; DNA: TGTGCCAGCAGTGGAGTTGGCTCTGGAGGTGGCACTGAAGCTTTCTTT
V: TRBV21-1; J: TRBJ1-4; size: -; D: -; CDR3: CASSTPGHEEKLFF; DNA: TGTGCCAGCAGCACCCCCGGGCACGAAGAAAAACTGTTTTTT